This T cell receptor (beta chain) was observed in a study of response to subunit inactivated influenza vaccine. The CDR3 length is 10 residues. CDR1 is SQVTM and CDR2 is ANQGSEA in the germline V gene. V dropped 6 bases and J dropped 5 bases, with 8 bases sitting between them. TCRdb independently ran MiXCR on the RT-PCR reads; one entry per CDR3 protein. The sample consists of roughly 290,000 distinct CDR3 sequences, 21% of them appearing once. The sample in question was PBMCs from blood, obtained 21 months after vaccination. The origin of this receptor is a man between 50 and 69 years old who received an inactivated influenza vaccine. This chain joins TRBV29-1 and TRBJ2-7; D is unresolved. CDR3 in DNA: TGCAGCGTGACCTTGGACGAGCAGTACTTC. The encoded protein is CSVTLDEQYF.